These T cell receptor beta chains were read from a single sample in a study of siplizumab effects on memory and regulatory T cells. Clones were read by immunoSEQ multiplex PCR, and TCRdb kept only the in-frame ones, dropping some. This table holds around 87,000 clones, 75% to 90% found once. Sequencing input: CD4+ T cells sorted from blood. These receptors were taken from a human donor in good health. CDR3s include the opening cysteine and the closing phenylalanine or tryptophan. D genes are given only for firm matches. Clone sizes are given selectively: once, few, many, or a class where the clone is expanded.

clone_size j_call d_call v_call cdr3_nt cdr3_aa
. TRBJ1-5 TRBD1 TRBV15 TGTGCCACCAGAAACAGGGGCCTCAATCAGCCCCAGCATTTT CATRNRGLNQPQHF
. TRBJ2-3 TRBD2 TRBV7-2 TGTGCCAGCAGCTCAGCCCGGACTAGCGGGAGCTTTTTTCCGCAGTATTTT CASSSARTSGSFFPQYF
. TRBJ1-5 . TRBV5-6 TGTGCCAGCAGCTTGGCTCAGGGGAGGGAGCAGCCCCAGCATTTT CASSLAQGREQPQHF
. TRBJ2-1 TRBD1 TRBV19 TGTGCCAGTAGTGCCTCCAGGGGGAGCTCCTACAATGAGCAGTTCTTC CASSASRGSSYNEQFF
. TRBJ1-6 . TRBV20-1 TGCAGTGCAGGAGATAATTCACCCCTCCACTTT CSAGDNSPLHF
. TRBJ2-6 . TRBV5-6 TGTGCCAGCACCCTCCTTTACTGGACGCGGTCAGGGGCCAACGTCCTGACTTTC CASTLLYWTRSGANVLTF
once TRBJ2-3 . TRBV7-8 TGTGCCAGCAGTTACGACGGAGCGGATACGCAGTATTTT CASSYDGADTQYF
. TRBJ2-7 TRBD1 TRBV5-1 TGCGCCAGCAGCTCCGGCGACAGGGTCTCCTACGAGCAGTACTTC CASSSGDRVSYEQYF
. TRBJ2-1 TRBD1 TRBV6-5 TGTGCCAGCGGGACAGGGTGGGGGAGTGAGCAGTTCTTC CASGTGWGSEQFF
. TRBJ2-6 . TRBV6-5 TGTGCCAGCACCCGATATGACTCTGGGGCCAACGTCCTGACTTTC CASTRYDSGANVLTF
. TRBJ2-5 . TRBV20-1 TGCAGTGTTCGGCAAGAGACCCAGTACTTC CSVRQETQYF
. TRBJ1-2 TRBD1 TRBV5-8 TGTGCCAGCAGCTTGCCCAGGGACAGGAGGGGCTATGGCTACACCTTC CASSLPRDRRGYGYTF
. TRBJ2-5 . TRBV28 TGTGCCAGCAGTTGGGGGGCGGCCCGGGTGACCCAGTACTTC CASSWGAARVTQYF
. TRBJ1-1 TRBD1 TRBV19 TGTGCCAGTAGTATAGCGGACAGGGGAACTGAAGCTTTCTTT CASSIADRGTEAFF
. TRBJ2-6 . TRBV13 TGTGCCAGCAGCTTAGGGATCCAATTGGCCTTCTCTGGGGCCAACGTCCTGACTTTC CASSLGIQLAFSGANVLTF
. TRBJ2-5 . TRBV11-2 TGTGCCAGCAGTAGTACGCGGCAAGAGACCCAGTACTTC CASSSTRQETQYF
once TRBJ2-7 TRBD1 TRBV5-1 TGCGCCAGCAGCCCGACAGGGGGCTCCTACGAGCAGTACTTC CASSPTGGSYEQYF
once TRBJ1-5 . TRBV6-1 TGTGCCAGCAGTGAACGGTGGGTAGGGGACATTGGCAATCAGCCCCAGCATTTT CASSERWVGDIGNQPQHF
. TRBJ1-1 . TRBV6-1 TGTGCCAGCGAGATACAAGCCAGACAGAACACTGAAGCTTTCTTT CASEIQARQNTEAFF
. TRBJ2-1 . TRBV19 TGTGCCAGTAGTATCCATAGCGCATACAATGAGCAGTTCTTC CASSIHSAYNEQFF
. TRBJ2-3 . TRBV6-1 TGTGCCAGCAGTGGACCGACGGCGGATACGCAGTATTTT CASSGPTADTQYF